This TCR beta chain was identified in a study of blood T cells in healthy people across ages. The study, taken as a whole, reports: The donors' CMV status was not determined, possibly confounding changes in expanded clonotypes.

A sample-barcoded 5' primer and a J-beta primer mix were used in a second PCR of roughly 7 to 11 cycles. MiXCR was run by TCRdb on the 5' RACE reads, yielding one entry per CDR3 protein. This table holds about 900,000 distinct CDR3 sequences, less than 80% found once. The germline V gene has CDR1 MNHNS and CDR2 SASEGT. This CDR3 spans 13 amino acids. Trimming cost V 4 bases and J 2 bases, with 9 bases left between them. In the case of this clonotype: Antigen: not known.

This TCR derives from a man aged 25 to 45 in good health. The sequenced material came from blood. J is TRBJ2-7 and V is TRBV6-1; D not certain. DNA of the CDR3: TGTGCCAGCAGTGGGCGATCCACCTACGAGCAGTACTTC. Translation gives CASSGRSTYEQYF.